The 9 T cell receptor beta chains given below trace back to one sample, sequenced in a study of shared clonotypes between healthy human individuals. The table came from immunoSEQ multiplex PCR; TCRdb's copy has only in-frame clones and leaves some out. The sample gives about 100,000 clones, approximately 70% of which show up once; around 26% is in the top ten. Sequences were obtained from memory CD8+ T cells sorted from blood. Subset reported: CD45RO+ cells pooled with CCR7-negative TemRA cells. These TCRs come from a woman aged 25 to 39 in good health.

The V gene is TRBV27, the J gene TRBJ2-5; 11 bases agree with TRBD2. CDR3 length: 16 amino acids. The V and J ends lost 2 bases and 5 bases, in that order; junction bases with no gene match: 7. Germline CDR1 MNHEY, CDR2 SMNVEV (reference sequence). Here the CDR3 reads CASSLGVAGGLETQYF. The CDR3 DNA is TGTGCCAGCAGTTTAGGCGTAGCGGGAGGGCTTGAGACCCAGTACTTC.

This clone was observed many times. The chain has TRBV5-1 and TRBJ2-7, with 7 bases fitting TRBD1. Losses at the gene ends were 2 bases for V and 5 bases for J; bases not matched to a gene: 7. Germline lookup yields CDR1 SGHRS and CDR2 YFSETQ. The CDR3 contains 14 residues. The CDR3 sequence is CASSFRTGGNEQYF. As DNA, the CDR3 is TGCGCCAGCAGCTTTCGGACAGGAGGTAACGAGCAGTACTTC.

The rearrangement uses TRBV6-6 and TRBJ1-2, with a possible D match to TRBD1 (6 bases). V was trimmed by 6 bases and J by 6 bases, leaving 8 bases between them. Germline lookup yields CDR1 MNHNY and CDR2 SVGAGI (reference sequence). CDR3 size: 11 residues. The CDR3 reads CASRQGDGYTF. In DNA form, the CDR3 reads TGTGCCAGCAGACAGGGAGATGGCTACACCTTC.

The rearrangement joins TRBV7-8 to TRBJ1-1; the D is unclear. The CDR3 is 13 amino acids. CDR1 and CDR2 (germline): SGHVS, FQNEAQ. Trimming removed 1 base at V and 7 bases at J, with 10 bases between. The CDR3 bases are TGTGCCAGCAGCTTAGAGCAAGGGTATGAAGCTTTCTTT. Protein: CASSLEQGYEAFF.

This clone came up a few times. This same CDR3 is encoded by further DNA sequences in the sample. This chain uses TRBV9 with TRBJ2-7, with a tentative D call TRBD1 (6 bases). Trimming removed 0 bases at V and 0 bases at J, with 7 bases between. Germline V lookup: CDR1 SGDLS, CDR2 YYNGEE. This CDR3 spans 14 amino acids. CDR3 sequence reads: CASSVAGASYEQYF. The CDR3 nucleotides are TGTGCCAGCAGCGTAGCAGGGGCCTCCTACGAGCAGTACTTC.

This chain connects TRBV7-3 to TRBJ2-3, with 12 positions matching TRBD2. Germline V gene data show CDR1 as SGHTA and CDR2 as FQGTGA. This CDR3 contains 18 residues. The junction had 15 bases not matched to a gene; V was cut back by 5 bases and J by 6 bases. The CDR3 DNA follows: TGTGCCAGCAGCCTCTTGCCTCGACTAGCGGGAGCGGTGGATACGCAGTATTTT. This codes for CASSLLPRLAGAVDTQYF.

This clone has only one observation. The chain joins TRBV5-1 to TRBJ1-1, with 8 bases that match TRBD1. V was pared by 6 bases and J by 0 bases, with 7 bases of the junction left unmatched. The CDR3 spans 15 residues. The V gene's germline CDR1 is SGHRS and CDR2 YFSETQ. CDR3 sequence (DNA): TGCGCCAGCACTCGGACAGGGTCTGTGAACACTGAAGCTTTCTTT. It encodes CASTRTGSVNTEAFF.

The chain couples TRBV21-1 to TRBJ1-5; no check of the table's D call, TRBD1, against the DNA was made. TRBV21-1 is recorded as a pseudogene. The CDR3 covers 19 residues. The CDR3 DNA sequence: TGTGCCAGCAGCAATCCACCGGGACAATGGGATTATAGCAATCAGCCCCAGCATTTT. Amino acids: CASSNPPGQWDYSNQPQHF.

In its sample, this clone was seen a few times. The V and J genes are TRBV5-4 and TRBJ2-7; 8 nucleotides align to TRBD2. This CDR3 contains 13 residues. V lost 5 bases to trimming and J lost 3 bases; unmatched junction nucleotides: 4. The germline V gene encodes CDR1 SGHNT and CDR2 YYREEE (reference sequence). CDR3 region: CASSAGGGYEQYF. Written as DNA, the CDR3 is TGTGCCAGCAGTGCCGGGGGGGGCTACGAGCAGTACTTC.